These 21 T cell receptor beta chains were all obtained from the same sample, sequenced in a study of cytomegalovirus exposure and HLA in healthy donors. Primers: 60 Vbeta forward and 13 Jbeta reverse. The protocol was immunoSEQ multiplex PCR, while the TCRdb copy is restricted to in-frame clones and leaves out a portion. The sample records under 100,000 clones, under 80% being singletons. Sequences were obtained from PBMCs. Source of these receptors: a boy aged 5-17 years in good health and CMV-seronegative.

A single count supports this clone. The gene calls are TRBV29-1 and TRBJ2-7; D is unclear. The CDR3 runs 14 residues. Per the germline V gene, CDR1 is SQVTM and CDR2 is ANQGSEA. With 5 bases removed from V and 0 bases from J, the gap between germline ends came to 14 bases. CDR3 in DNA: TGCAGCGTTTTGCGTGGGCGCCCCTCCTACGAGCAGTACTTC. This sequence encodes CSVLRGRPSYEQYF.

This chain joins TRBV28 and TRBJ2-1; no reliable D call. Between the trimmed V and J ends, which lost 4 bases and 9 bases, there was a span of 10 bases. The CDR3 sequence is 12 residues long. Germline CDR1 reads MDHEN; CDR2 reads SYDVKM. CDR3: CASSSRLSEQFF. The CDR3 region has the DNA TGTGCCAGCAGTTCGCGCCTTTCTGAGCAGTTCTTC. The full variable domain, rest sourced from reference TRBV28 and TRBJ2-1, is DVKVTQSSRYLVKRTGEKVFLECVQDMDHENMFWYRQDPGLGLRLIYFSYDVKMKEKGDIPEGYSVSREKKERFSLILESASTNQTSMYLCASSSRLSEQFFGPGTRLTVL.

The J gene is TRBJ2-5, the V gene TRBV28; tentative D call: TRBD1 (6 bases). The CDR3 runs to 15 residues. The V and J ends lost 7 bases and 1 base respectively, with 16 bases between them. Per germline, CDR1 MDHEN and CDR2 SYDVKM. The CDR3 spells CASIFTQGLQETQYF. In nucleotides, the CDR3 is TGTGCCAGCATATTTACTCAGGGGCTCCAAGAGACCCAGTACTTC.

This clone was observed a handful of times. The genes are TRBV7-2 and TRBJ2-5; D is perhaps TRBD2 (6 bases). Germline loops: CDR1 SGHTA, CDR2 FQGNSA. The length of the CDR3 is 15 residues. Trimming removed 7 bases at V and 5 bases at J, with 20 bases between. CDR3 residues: CASTPRGSGLETQYF. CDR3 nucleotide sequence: TGTGCCAGCACCCCTCGGGGGTCAGGGTTGGAGACCCAGTACTTC.

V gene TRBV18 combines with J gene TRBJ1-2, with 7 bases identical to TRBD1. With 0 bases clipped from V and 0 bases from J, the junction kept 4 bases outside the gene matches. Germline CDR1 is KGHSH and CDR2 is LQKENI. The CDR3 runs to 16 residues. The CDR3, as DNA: TGTGCCAGCTCACCACCATTCGGACAGGCTAACTATGGCTACACCTTC. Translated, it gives CASSPPFGQANYGYTF.

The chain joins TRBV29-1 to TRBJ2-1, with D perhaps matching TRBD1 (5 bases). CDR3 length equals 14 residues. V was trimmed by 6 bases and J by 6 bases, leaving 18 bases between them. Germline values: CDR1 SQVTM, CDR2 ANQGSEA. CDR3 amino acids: CSVALWTIVNEQFF. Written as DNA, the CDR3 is TGCAGCGTCGCGCTTTGGACAATCGTCAATGAGCAGTTCTTC.

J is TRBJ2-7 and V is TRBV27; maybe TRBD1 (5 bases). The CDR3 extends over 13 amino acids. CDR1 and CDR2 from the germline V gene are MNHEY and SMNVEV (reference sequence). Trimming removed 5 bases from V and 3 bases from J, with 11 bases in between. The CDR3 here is CASSLTVNYEQYF. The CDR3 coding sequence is TGTGCCAGCAGTCTGACAGTCAACTACGAGCAGTACTTC.

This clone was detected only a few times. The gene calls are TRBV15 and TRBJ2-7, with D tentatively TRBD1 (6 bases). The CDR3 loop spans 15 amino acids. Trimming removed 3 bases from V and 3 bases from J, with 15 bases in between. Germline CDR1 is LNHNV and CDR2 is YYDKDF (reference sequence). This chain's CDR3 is CATSSGQGKGYEQYF. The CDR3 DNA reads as TGTGCCACCAGCAGTGGTCAGGGGAAGGGCTACGAGCAGTACTTC.

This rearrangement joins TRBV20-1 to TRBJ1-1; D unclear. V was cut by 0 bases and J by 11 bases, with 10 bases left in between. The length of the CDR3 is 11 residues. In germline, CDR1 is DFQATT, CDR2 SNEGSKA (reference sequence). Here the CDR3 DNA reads TGCAGTGCTAGAGAGTCGGGAGGGGCTTTCTTT. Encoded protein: CSARESGGAFF.

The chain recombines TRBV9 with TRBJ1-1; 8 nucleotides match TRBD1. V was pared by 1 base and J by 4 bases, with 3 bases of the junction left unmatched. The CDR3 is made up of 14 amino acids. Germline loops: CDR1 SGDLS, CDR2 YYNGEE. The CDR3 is CASSVRTGGTEAFF. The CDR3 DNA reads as TGTGCCAGCAGCGTACGAACAGGGGGCACTGAAGCTTTCTTT.

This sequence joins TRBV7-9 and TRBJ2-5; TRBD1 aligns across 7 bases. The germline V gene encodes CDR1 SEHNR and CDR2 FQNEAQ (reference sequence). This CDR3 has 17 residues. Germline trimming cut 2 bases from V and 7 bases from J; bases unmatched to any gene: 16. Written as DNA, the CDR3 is TGTGCCAGCAGCTTAACCCGACAGGGTACCCTCCGGGTGACCCAGTACTTC. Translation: CASSLTRQGTLRVTQYF.

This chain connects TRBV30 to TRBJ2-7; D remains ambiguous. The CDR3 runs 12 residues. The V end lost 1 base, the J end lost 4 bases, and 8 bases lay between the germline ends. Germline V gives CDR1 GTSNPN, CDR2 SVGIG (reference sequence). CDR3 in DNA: TGTGCCTGGAGTGAATCCCAGTACGAGCAGTACTTC. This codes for CAWSESQYEQYF.

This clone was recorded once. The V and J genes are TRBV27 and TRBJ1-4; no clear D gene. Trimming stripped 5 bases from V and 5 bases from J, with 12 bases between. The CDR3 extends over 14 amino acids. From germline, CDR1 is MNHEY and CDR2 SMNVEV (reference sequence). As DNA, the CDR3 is TGTGCCAGCAGTCCCTCGGTCTTCAATGAAAAACTGTTTTTT. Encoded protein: CASSPSVFNEKLFF.

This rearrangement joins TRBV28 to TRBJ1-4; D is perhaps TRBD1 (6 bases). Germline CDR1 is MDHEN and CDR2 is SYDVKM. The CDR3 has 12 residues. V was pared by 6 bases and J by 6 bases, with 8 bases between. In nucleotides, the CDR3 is TGTGCCAGCAGCCGGACAGATGAAAAACTGTTTTTT. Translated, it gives CASSRTDEKLFF.

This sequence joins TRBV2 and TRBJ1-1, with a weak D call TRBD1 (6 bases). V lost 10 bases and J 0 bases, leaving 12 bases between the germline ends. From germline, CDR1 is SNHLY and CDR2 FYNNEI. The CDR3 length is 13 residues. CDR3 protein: CATGGLLNTEAFF. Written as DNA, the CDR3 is TGTGCCACCGGGGGGCTTCTGAACACTGAAGCTTTCTTT. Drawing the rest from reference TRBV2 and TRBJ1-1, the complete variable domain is EPEVTQTPSHQVTQMGQEVILRCVPISNHLYFYWYRQILGQKVEFLVSFYNNEISEKSEIFDDQFSVERPDGSNFTLKIRSTKLEDSAMYFCATGGLLNTEAFFGQGTRLTVV.

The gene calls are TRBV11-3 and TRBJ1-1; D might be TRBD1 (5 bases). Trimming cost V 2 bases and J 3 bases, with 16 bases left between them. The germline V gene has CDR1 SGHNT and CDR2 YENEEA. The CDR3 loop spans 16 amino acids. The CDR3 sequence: CASSLSGGNRDTEAFF. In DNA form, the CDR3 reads TGTGCCAGCAGCTTAAGTGGGGGGAATCGGGACACTGAAGCTTTCTTT.

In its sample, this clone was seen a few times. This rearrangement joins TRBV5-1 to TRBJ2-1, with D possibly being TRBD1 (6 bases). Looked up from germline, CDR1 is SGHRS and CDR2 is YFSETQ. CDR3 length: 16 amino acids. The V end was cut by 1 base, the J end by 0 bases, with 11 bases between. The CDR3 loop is CASSLQGMSSYNEQFF. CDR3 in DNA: TGCGCCAGCAGCTTGCAGGGGATGAGCTCCTACAATGAGCAGTTCTTC.

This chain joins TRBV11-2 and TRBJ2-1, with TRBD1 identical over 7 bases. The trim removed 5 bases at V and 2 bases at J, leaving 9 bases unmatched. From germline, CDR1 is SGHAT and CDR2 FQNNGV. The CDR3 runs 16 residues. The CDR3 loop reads CASSPRQGGTYNEQFF. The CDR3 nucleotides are TGTGCCAGCAGCCCGCGACAGGGTGGGACCTACAATGAGCAGTTCTTC.

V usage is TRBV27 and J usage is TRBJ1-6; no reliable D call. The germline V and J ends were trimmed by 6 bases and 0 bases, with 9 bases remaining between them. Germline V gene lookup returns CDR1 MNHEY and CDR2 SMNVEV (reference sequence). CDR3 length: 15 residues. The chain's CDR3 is CASRGQSSYNSPLHF. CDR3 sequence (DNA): TGTGCCAGCAGGGGCCAAAGCTCCTATAATTCACCCCTCCACTTT.

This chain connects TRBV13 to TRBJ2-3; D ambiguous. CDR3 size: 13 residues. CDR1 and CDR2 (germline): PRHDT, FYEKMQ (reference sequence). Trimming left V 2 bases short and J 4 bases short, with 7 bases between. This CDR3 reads CASSLHSSDTQYF. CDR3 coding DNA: TGTGCCAGCAGCTTACACTCCTCAGATACGCAGTATTTT.

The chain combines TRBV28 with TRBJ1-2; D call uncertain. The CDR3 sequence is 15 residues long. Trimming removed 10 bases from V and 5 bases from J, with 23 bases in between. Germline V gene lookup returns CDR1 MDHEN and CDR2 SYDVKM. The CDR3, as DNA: TGTGCCACGTACCGACCCCTGACACCAATTTATGGCTACACCTTC. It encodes CATYRPLTPIYGYTF.